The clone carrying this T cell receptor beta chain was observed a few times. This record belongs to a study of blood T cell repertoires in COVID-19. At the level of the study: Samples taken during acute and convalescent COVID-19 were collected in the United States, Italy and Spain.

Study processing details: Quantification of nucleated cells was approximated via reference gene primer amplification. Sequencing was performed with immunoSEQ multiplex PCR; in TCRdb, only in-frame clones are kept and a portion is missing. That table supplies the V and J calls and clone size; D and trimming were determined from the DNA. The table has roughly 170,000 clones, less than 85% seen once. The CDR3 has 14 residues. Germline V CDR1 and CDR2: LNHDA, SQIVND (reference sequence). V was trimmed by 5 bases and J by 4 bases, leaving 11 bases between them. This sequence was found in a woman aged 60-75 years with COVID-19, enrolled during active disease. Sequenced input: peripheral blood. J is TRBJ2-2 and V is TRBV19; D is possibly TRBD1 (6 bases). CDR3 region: CASSQQGSTGELFF. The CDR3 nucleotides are TGTGCCAGTAGTCAACAGGGTAGCACCGGGGAGCTGTTTTTT.